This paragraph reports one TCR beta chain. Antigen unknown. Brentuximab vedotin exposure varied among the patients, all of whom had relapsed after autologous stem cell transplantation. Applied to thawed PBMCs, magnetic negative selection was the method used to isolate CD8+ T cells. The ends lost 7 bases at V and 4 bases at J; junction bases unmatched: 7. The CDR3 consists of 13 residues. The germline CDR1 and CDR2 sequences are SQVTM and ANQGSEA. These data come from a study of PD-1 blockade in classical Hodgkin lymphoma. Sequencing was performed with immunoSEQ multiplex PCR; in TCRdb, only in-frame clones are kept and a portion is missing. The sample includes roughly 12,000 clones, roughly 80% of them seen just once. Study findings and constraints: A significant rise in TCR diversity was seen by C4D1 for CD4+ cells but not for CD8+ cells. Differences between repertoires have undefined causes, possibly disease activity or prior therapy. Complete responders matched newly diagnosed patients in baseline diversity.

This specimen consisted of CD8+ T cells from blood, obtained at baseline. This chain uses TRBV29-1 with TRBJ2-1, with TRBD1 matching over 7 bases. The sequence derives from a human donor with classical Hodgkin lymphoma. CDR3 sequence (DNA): TGCAGCGCTATATTACAGGGGTACAATGAGCAGTTCTTC. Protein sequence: CSAILQGYNEQFF.